This TCR beta chain was captured in a study of OX40 agonist ivuxolimab in advanced cancers. Study-wide points: No antigen was identified for the clonally expanded peripheral T cells. Low normalized T-cell clonal expansion was additionally recorded for some nonresponders.

CDR1 and CDR2 from the germline V gene are MNHEY and SMNVEV (reference sequence). The CDR3 runs 15 residues. Generated by immunoSEQ multiplex PCR, the TCRdb table keeps only in-frame clones and is missing some. Of 30,000 to 35,000 clones in the sample, more than 70% were seen once. In the case of this clone: Its antigen is undetermined. An end of the junction does not agree with germline; a read error may underlie this.

Patients with autoimmune history or systemic immunosuppression were excluded. The receptor was isolated from an adult with an advanced solid tumor such as melanoma, head and neck, liver or kidney cancer. The specimen comprised CD4+ or CD8+ T cells sorted from blood, sampled in a trial of the OX40 agonist ivuxolimab. The chain is built from TRBV27 and TRBJ2-6; a possible D gene is TRBD1 (5 bases). CDR3 bases: TGTGCCAGCAGTTTAGTGGGATATGGGGCCGACGTCCTGACTTTC. It encodes CASSLVGYGADVLTF.